This T cell receptor (beta chain) was sequenced during a study of blood T cell repertoires in COVID-19. About the study: PBMCs, B-cell-depleted T cells, or T cells provided the cDNA or gDNA that made up the material.

This clone has more than one count but fewer than ten. Original handling: Quantification of nucleated cells was approximated via reference gene primer amplification. Assay: immunoSEQ multiplex PCR; the TCRdb copy retains only in-frame clones and omits some. V, J and clone size are those of that table, while D and trimming were read from the DNA. This sample carries a few hundred thousand clones, around 85% of them seen once, and the ten largest clones take around 7.8%. The CDR3 has 15 residues. CDR1 and CDR2 from the germline V gene are SEHNR and FQNEAQ (reference sequence). V lost 7 bases to trimming and J lost 8 bases; unmatched junction nucleotides: 16.

The receptor comes from a human donor in a cohort sampled during active COVID-19. Source material: peripheral blood. This chain links TRBV7-9 with TRBJ1-2; 7 bases are a match to TRBD1. CDR3 region: CASIGSGQMALGYTF. The CDR3 bases are TGTGCCAGCATCGGTTCGGGACAGATGGCTCTGGGCTACACCTTC.